The TCR beta chain described here comes from a study of vaccination and CD4 T cells after COVID-19. As for this clonotype: Antigen unknown.

The treatment is: roughly ten-day PBMC culture with coronavirus spike peptide pools or control peptides (ViraFEST assay). Under the ViraFEST approach, antigen-specific T cells were expanded with peptide pools and TCRs subsequently sequenced. Before Alpha, Beta and Delta appeared in the US, convalescents tested positive (March–late 2020). Sequenced with the Oncomine TCR Beta short-read assay was DNA taken from cultured CD4+ T cells. MiXCR, applied by TCRdb to the PCR reads, yields one record per CDR3 protein. The table includes about 20,000 distinct CDR3 sequences, approximately 50% detected once. The receptor was derived from a human donor who had recovered from COVID-19. Sequencing input: CD4+ T cells from blood, cultured in vitro.

The CDR3 DNA reads TGTGCCAGCAGCTTTTCCGTGAACACTGAAGCTTTCTTT. Translation: CASSFSVNTEAFF. The rearrangement uses TRBV7-2 and TRBJ1-1; D unclear. Trimming cost V 3 bases and J 0 bases, with 5 bases left between them. The CDR3 runs 13 residues. CDR1 and CDR2 (germline): SGHTA, FQGNSA.